This TCR beta chain emerged from a study of blood T cells in healthy people across ages. As regards this clonotype: What it recognizes is unknown.

Extraction of total RNA produced a minimum of 5.5 micrograms from each sample. CDR3 length: 14 amino acids. Looked up from germline, CDR1 is MNHNS and CDR2 is SASEGT. With V trimmed by 6 bases and J by 5 bases, 8 bases remained unmatched. Sample-barcoded 5' priming and a J-beta primer mix drove a second PCR of roughly 6 to 12 cycles. MiXCR, applied by TCRdb to the 5' RACE reads, yields one record per CDR3 protein. The sample lists about 830,000 distinct CDR3 sequences, nearly 60% occurring once. Study-wide results and caveats: Higher diversity, along with more naive CD4+ cells, distinguished long-lived donors from aged donors. A conclusive naive versus antigen-experienced comparison was prevented by the unsorted PBMCs. Diversity figures derived from one million T cells were judged to underestimate the true value.

The sequencing input was blood. J is TRBJ2-5 and V is TRBV6-1; TRBD1 matches 8 bases. The clonotype was recovered from a man aged 25-40 years in good health. The CDR3, as DNA: TGTGCCAGCAGGCGCCAGGGGGCCTGGGAGACCCAGTACTTC. It encodes CASRRQGAWETQYF.